The 19 T cell receptor beta chains below all came from one sample that was sequenced in a study of molecular identifiers for immune sequencing clone quantification. TCRdb redid the calling of the PCR reads with MiXCR, one entry per CDR3 protein. The sample records over 85,000 distinct CDR3 sequences, around a fifth being singletons. Sequencing input: naive CD8+ T cells from blood, with Jurkat cell RNA spiked in. Subset specified: FACS-sorted CD8+CD4-CCR7+CD45RA+ naive T cells. These receptors came from a human donor in good health. Some libraries in this study had Jurkat cell RNA spiked in.

This clonotype was found a few times. The V call is TRBV27, the J call TRBJ2-7; 11 bases line up with TRBD1. The CDR3 runs 16 residues. Germline trimming cut 2 bases from V and 2 bases from J; bases unmatched to any gene: 5. Per the germline V gene, CDR1 is MNHEY and CDR2 is SMNVEV (reference sequence). The CDR3 coding sequence is TGTGCCAGCAGTTTAGGGACAGGGGGTTTGGCCTACGAGCAGTACTTC. Its translation: CASSLGTGGLAYEQYF.

Many counts were recorded for this clonotype. This chain joins TRBV5-5 and TRBJ2-7; D is possibly TRBD2 (6 bases). The CDR3 is made up of 16 amino acids. V gave up 7 bases and J gave up 0 bases, with 20 bases separating them. Germline CDR1 SGHKS, CDR2 YYEKEE (reference sequence). CDR3 residues: CASLSRVGGPSYEQYF. The CDR3 DNA reads as TGTGCCAGCCTCAGCAGAGTGGGGGGACCCTCCTACGAGCAGTACTTC.

In this sample, this clonotype turned up many times. The rearrangement joins TRBV4-3 to TRBJ1-1; D remains unclear. The germline V and J ends were trimmed by 0 bases and 3 bases, with 11 bases remaining between them. The CDR3 runs to 15 residues. The germline CDR1 and CDR2 sequences are LGHNA and YSLEER. CDR3 DNA: TGCGCCAGCAGCCAAGATCAAGGGCTATACACTGAAGCTTTCTTT. Protein: CASSQDQGLYTEAFF.

This clonotype was counted ten times or more. This chain links TRBV27 with TRBJ2-7; D gene unclear. CDR3 length: 13 residues. The germline CDR1 and CDR2 sequences are MNHEY and SMNVEV (reference sequence). Trimming left V 6 bases short and J 0 bases short, with 9 bases between. CDR3 in amino acids: CASSPNPSYEQYF. CDR3 DNA sequence: TGTGCCAGCAGCCCAAACCCCTCCTACGAGCAGTACTTC.

The table lists this clonotype with a few counts. The chain joins TRBV12-5 to TRBJ2-1; 14 bases align to TRBD2. CDR1 LGHNT and CDR2 FRNRAP come from the germline V gene. The CDR3 runs to 14 residues. The junction had 4 bases not matched to a gene; V was cut back by 6 bases and J by 9 bases. The CDR3 is CASGGLAGVVEQFF. In nucleotides, the CDR3 is TGTGCTAGTGGGGGACTAGCGGGGGTCGTTGAGCAGTTCTTC.

This clonotype was seen many times. V gene TRBV12-3 or TRBV12-4 combines with J gene TRBJ2-3; D is unclear. CDR3 length equals 13 residues. The V gene lost 3 bases and the J gene lost 4 bases, with 8 bases spanning the gap. The CDR3 DNA sequence: TGTGCCAGCAGTTTCCACCCCGCAGATACGCAGTATTTT. Protein product: CASSFHPADTQYF.

The table lists this clonotype with many counts. The J gene is TRBJ1-1, the V gene TRBV7-2, with 8 positions matching TRBD1. CDR3 length equals 15 residues. Losses at the gene ends were 5 bases for V and 1 base for J; bases not matched to a gene: 6. Germline assignment: CDR1 SGHTA and CDR2 FQGNSA. The CDR3 sequence: CASSPEDRANTEAFF. As DNA, the CDR3 is TGTGCCAGCAGCCCCGAGGACAGGGCGAACACTGAAGCTTTCTTT. The full variable domain, with the rest looked up from reference TRBV7-2 and TRBJ1-1, is GAGVSQSPSNKVTEKGKDVELRCDPISGHTALYWYRQSLGQGLEFLIYFQGNSAPDKSGLPSDRFSAERTGGSVSTLTIQRTQQEDSAVYLCASSPEDRANTEAFFGQGTRLTVV.

V and J are TRBV4-1 and TRBJ2-7, with D tentatively TRBD2 (5 bases). The germline V and J ends were trimmed by 4 bases and 4 bases, with 20 bases remaining between them. The CDR3 is made up of 16 amino acids. Per germline, CDR1 MGHRA and CDR2 YSYEKL. The CDR3 protein is CASSLGLETRGYEQYF. DNA for the CDR3: TGCGCCAGCAGCCTGGGTCTCGAGACACGGGGATACGAGCAGTACTTC.

This chain connects TRBV30 to TRBJ2-7; tentatively, D is TRBD1 (5 bases). Deletions cut 4 bases from V and 2 bases from J, with 12 bases between. The CDR3 length is 13 residues. Per the germline V gene, CDR1 is GTSNPN and CDR2 is SVGIG (reference sequence). The CDR3 is CAWNVRGPYEQYF. The CDR3 DNA follows: TGTGCCTGGAATGTAAGGGGCCCCTACGAGCAGTACTTC.

Comments on this clonotype: A much larger clonotype is one base distant, so this may be a read error. Given the absence of the conserved phenylalanine or tryptophan at the CDR3 end, a read error is likely. This rearrangement joins TRBV6-2 or TRBV6-3 to TRBJ2-7; D perhaps matches TRBD2 (6 bases). The length of the CDR3 is 12 residues. CDR1 and CDR2 (germline): MNHEY, SVGEGT. Trimming removed 5 bases at V and 6 bases at J, with 11 bases between. The CDR3 reads CASSTRRAEQYL. Written as DNA, the CDR3 is TGTGCCAGCAGTACCCGGAGGGCCGAGCAGTACCTC.

A word on this clonotype: This sequence may be a read error, since a much larger clone differs from it by one base. The chain uses TRBV14 and TRBJ2-5; D unresolved. The CDR3 consists of 14 residues. Trimming took off 4 bases at V and 2 bases at J, with 11 bases between the two ends. CDR1 is SGHDN and CDR2 is FVKESK in the germline V gene. The CDR3 nucleotides are TGTGCCAGCAGCCGAAGGTCAGAACAAGAGACCCAGTACTTC. This translates into CASSRRSEQETQYF.

Comments on this clonotype: A much larger clone sits a single nucleotide away, making a read error possible. J is TRBJ2-7 and V is TRBV27; TRBD1 matches at 8 bases. This CDR3 has 16 residues. V was clipped by 5 bases and J by 5 bases; unmatched bases: 14. Germline CDR1 is MNHEY and CDR2 is SMNVEV (reference sequence). The CDR3 DNA follows: TGTGCCAGCAGTCAACGGACAGGGTGTCTTTCGGACGAGCAGTACTTC. Protein product: CASSQRTGCLSDEQYF.

V usage is TRBV7-9 and J usage is TRBJ2-7; a weak D match, TRBD1 (5 bases). CDR1 is SEHNR and CDR2 is FQNEAQ in the germline V gene (reference sequence). The CDR3 sequence is 15 residues long. The V end lost 0 bases, the J end lost 4 bases, and 13 bases lay between the germline ends. CDR3 in amino acids: CASSLAWQGVYEQYF. For the CDR3, the DNA is TGTGCCAGCAGCTTAGCGTGGCAGGGTGTGTACGAGCAGTACTTC.

A word on this clonotype: A much larger clone sits a single nucleotide away, making a read error possible. J is TRBJ2-3 and V is TRBV27; D gene uncertain. The J call may be incorrect, as the DNA end agrees better with TRBJ1-5. Germline CDR1 MNHEY, CDR2 SMNVEV (reference sequence). This CDR3 has 13 amino acids. The DNA of the CDR3 is TGTGCCAGCAGTTTATCCGGGCGAGATACGCAGCATTTT. Its translation: CASSLSGRDTQHF.

This clonotype was detected only a few times. CDR3 bases: TGTGCCAGCAGTCCACTAGTGTACAATGAGCAGTTCTTC. It encodes CASSPLVYNEQFF. The genes are TRBV28 and TRBJ2-1, with D possibly TRBD2 on 5 matching bases. Germline V gives CDR1 MDHEN, CDR2 SYDVKM. CDR3 length equals 13 residues. The V end was cut by 5 bases, the J end by 4 bases, with 9 bases between. The full variable domain, rest sourced from reference TRBV28 and TRBJ2-1, is DVKVTQSSRYLVKRTGEKVFLECVQDMDHENMFWYRQDPGLGLRLIYFSYDVKMKEKGDIPEGYSVSREKKERFSLILESASTNQTSMYLCASSPLVYNEQFFGPGTRLTVL.

At least ten counts were recorded for this clonotype. The rearrangement joins TRBV5-4 to TRBJ2-7, with TRBD2 matching 7 bases. The V gene's germline CDR1 is SGHNT and CDR2 YYREEE (reference sequence). V lost 3 bases to trimming and J lost 4 bases; unmatched junction nucleotides: 16. CDR3 length: 17 amino acids. CDR3: CASSYQAGASGDYEQYF. The DNA for the CDR3 is TGTGCCAGCAGCTACCAGGCCGGGGCTAGCGGAGATTACGAGCAGTACTTC.

This clonotype appeared a few times. This chain links TRBV5-1 with TRBJ2-5; D gene uncertain. V lost 5 bases and J lost 2, with 10 bases in between. The CDR3 totals 13 residues. Germline V gene sequence: CDR1 SGHRS, CDR2 YFSETQ. Here the CDR3 reads CASRFDWQETQYF. DNA of the CDR3: TGCGCCAGCAGATTTGACTGGCAAGAGACCCAGTACTTC.

The chain recombines TRBV21-1 with TRBJ2-2; TRBD1 is the table's D call and was not checked against the DNA. TRBV21-1 is given as a pseudogene. CDR3 size: 22 residues. This CDR3 reads CASSQPPGAGGWGGRYTGELFF. The DNA for the CDR3 is TGTGCCAGCAGCCAGCCTCCGGGGGCAGGGGGATGGGGCGGGAGATACACCGGGGAGCTGTTTTTT.

This clonotype was counted at least ten times. The chain carries TRBV6-5 and TRBJ1-5; D is ambiguous. Germline CDR1 reads MNHEY; CDR2 reads SVGAGI. The CDR3 extends over 13 amino acids. V shed 2 bases and J shed 4 bases, with 6 bases lying between them. CDR3 loop: CASSYTQNQPQHF. The DNA for the CDR3 is TGTGCCAGCAGTTACACCCAGAATCAGCCCCAGCATTTT.